Following are 20 T cell receptor beta chains from one sample sequenced in a study of T cell responses to AZD1222 COVID-19 vaccine. Repertoires were generated with immunoSEQ multiplex PCR, while TCRdb's copy carries only in-frame clones and drops some. Among about 130,000 clones, 65% to 90% were seen once, and the ten largest hold around 8.3%. Sequences were derived from peripheral blood, sampled 28 days after the second dose of the MenACWY control vaccine. Receptors were obtained from an adult who received the MenACWY meningococcal vaccine as a control.

This sequence joins TRBV19 and TRBJ1-1; D may be TRBD1 (6 bases). Per the germline V gene, CDR1 is LNHDA and CDR2 is SQIVND (reference sequence). The CDR3 consists of 13 residues. Between the trimmed V and J ends, which lost 5 bases and 4 bases, there was a span of 11 bases. This chain's CDR3 is CASSPRQVTEAFF. The CDR3 coding sequence is TGTGCCAGTAGTCCGCGACAGGTCACTGAAGCTTTCTTT.

The chain is built from TRBV29-1 and TRBJ1-2; D remains ambiguous. The V end was cut by 4 bases, the J end by 4 bases, with 19 bases between. Germline V gene lookup returns CDR1 SQVTM and CDR2 ANQGSEA. CDR3 length equals 15 residues. The CDR3 loop is CSVGEPYSGSYGYTF. The CDR3 DNA sequence: TGCAGCGTTGGGGAACCTTACTCCGGGTCCTATGGCTACACCTTC.

The rearrangement links TRBV3-1 (or the pseudogene TRBV3-2) to TRBJ2-5; D perhaps matches TRBD2 (5 bases). Between the trimmed V and J ends, which lost 2 bases and 2 bases, there was a span of 9 bases. The CDR3 extends over 14 amino acids. Germline V lookup: CDR1 LGHDT, CDR2 YNNKEL (reference sequence). Written as DNA, the CDR3 is TGTGCCAGCAGCCAATACGGACTTCAAGAGACCCAGTACTTC. This codes for CASSQYGLQETQYF.

The chain has TRBV6-1 and TRBJ1-5; 8 nucleotides agree with TRBD1. V lost 3 bases and J lost 5; bases outside the gene matches: 9. Germline V gene data show CDR1 as MNHNS and CDR2 as SASEGT. The CDR3 runs to 16 residues. CDR3 amino acids: CASSEGRGQRDQPQHF. The CDR3 DNA reads TGTGCCAGCAGTGAGGGCAGGGGGCAGCGCGATCAGCCCCAGCATTTT.

The chain links TRBV7-2 to TRBJ2-5; D remains unclear. With 5 bases removed from V and 5 bases from J, the gap between germline ends came to 15 bases. The CDR3 consists of 14 residues. CDR1 is SGHTA and CDR2 is FQGNSA in the germline V gene. The DNA for the CDR3 is TGTGCCAGCAGCAAGCACCGGGCCGCGGAGACCCAGTACTTC. Translating gives CASSKHRAAETQYF.

The chain is built from TRBV2 and TRBJ2-4, with D perhaps TRBD1 (6 bases). Trimming took off 7 bases at V and 2 bases at J, with 12 bases between the two ends. The CDR3 has 14 residues. CDR1 and CDR2 (germline): SNHLY, FYNNEI. The CDR3, as DNA: TGTGCCAGCACTCCCACAGGGACCAAAAACATTCAGTACTTC. This translates into CASTPTGTKNIQYF. Together with reference TRBV2 and TRBJ2-4, the CDR3 gives the full variable domain: EPEVTQTPSHQVTQMGQEVILRCVPISNHLYFYWYRQILGQKVEFLVSFYNNEISEKSEIFDDQFSVERPDGSNFTLKIRSTKLEDSAMYFCASTPTGTKNIQYFGAGTRLSVL.

The J gene is TRBJ1-3, the V gene TRBV9; D remains ambiguous. Trimming cost V 4 bases and J 0 bases, with 11 bases left between them. The CDR3 covers 15 residues. Germline-derived CDR1 and CDR2 are SGDLS and YYNGEE. The DNA of the CDR3 is TGTGCCAGCAGCTCCCAGGACTCCTCTGGAAACACCATATATTTT. This sequence encodes CASSSQDSSGNTIYF.

The chain combines TRBV28 with TRBJ1-5; D is undetermined. Germline loops: CDR1 MDHEN, CDR2 SYDVKM. V was trimmed by 6 bases and J by 7 bases, leaving 10 bases between them. The CDR3 runs 12 residues. In DNA, the CDR3 is TGTGCCAGCAGCTCCTCGGCCCAGCCCCAGCATTTT. Translation gives CASSSSAQPQHF.

The V call is TRBV24-1, the J call TRBJ1-2; D might be TRBD1 (6 bases). The CDR3 has 13 residues. Germline loops: CDR1 KGHDR, CDR2 SFDVKD. Between the trimmed V and J ends, which lost 12 bases and 5 bases, there was a span of 18 bases. Here the CDR3 reads CAPWGGDEYGYTF. Here the CDR3 DNA reads TGTGCCCCGTGGGGGGGCGATGAGTATGGCTACACCTTC.

The gene calls are TRBV9 and TRBJ2-1; D gene ambiguous. The CDR3 has 17 residues. Per germline, CDR1 SGDLS and CDR2 YYNGEE. Trimming shortened V by 0 bases and J by 8 bases, and 21 bases separated the two germline ends. DNA for the CDR3: TGTGCCAGCAGCGTAGTTGAAGCCCCACCTACCTTGGATGAGCAGTTCTTC. Translated, it gives CASSVVEAPPTLDEQFF.

The rearrangement links TRBV14 to TRBJ1-6; no clear D. V gave up 4 bases and J gave up 7 bases, with 11 bases separating them. Germline assignment: CDR1 SGHDN and CDR2 FVKESK. The CDR3 runs to 14 residues. The CDR3 coding sequence is TGTGCCAGCAGCCCCCTGGGAGGGAATTCACCCCTCCACTTT. Its protein is CASSPLGGNSPLHF.

This chain uses TRBV28 with TRBJ1-1, with unresolved D. CDR3 length equals 13 residues. Trimming removed 6 bases at V and 6 bases at J, with 14 bases between. CDR1 is MDHEN, CDR2 SYDVKM, per germline. This chain's CDR3 is CASRPPAVAEAFF. CDR3 bases: TGTGCCAGCAGACCGCCAGCGGTCGCTGAAGCTTTCTTT. The variable domain in full, completed from reference TRBV28 and TRBJ1-1, reads DVKVTQSSRYLVKRTGEKVFLECVQDMDHENMFWYRQDPGLGLRLIYFSYDVKMKEKGDIPEGYSVSREKKERFSLILESASTNQTSMYLCASRPPAVAEAFFGQGTRLTVV.

The rearrangement uses TRBV3-1 (or the pseudogene TRBV3-2) and TRBJ2-4; D might be TRBD1 (5 bases). Germline assignment: CDR1 LGHDT and CDR2 YNNKEL (reference sequence). The germline V and J ends were trimmed by 3 bases and 7 bases, with 16 bases remaining between them. This CDR3 spans 15 amino acids. CDR3 residues: CASSQFVGPGNIQYF. In DNA form, the CDR3 reads TGTGCCAGCAGCCAGTTTGTGGGGCCGGGCAACATTCAGTACTTC.

The CDR3 sequence: CATSLKGGYGYTF. DNA of the CDR3: TGTGCCACCAGTCTTAAGGGAGGCTATGGCTACACCTTC. The chain couples TRBV24-1 to TRBJ1-2; unclear D gene. From germline, CDR1 is KGHDR and CDR2 SFDVKD. V gave up 6 bases and J gave up 4 bases, with 11 bases separating them. The CDR3 totals 13 residues.

The sample holds a few counts of this clone. The chain couples TRBV5-1 to TRBJ1-2; 7 nucleotides agree with TRBD1. From germline, CDR1 is SGHRS and CDR2 YFSETQ. V shed 1 base, J shed 4 bases, and the junction held 7 bases outside the gene matches. There are 15 residues in the CDR3. The CDR3 spells CASSLMGTAIYGYTF. CDR3 nucleotides: TGCGCCAGCAGCTTGATGGGGACAGCTATCTATGGCTACACCTTC.

This clone was detected once. V and J are TRBV7-9 and TRBJ1-2; a possible D gene is TRBD1 (5 bases). Trimming took 5 bases from V and 6 from J, leaving 22 bases between them. Germline V lookup: CDR1 SEHNR, CDR2 FQNEAQ (reference sequence). This CDR3 contains 16 residues. CDR3: CASSPSGGGELDGYTF. As DNA, the CDR3 is TGTGCCAGCAGCCCATCCGGCGGGGGAGAGCTTGATGGCTACACCTTC.

V usage is TRBV6-5 and J usage is TRBJ1-1; D is undetermined. This CDR3 has 15 amino acids. Germline-derived CDR1 and CDR2 are MNHEY and SVGAGI. The V end lost 5 bases, the J end lost 4 bases, and 17 bases lay between the germline ends. The DNA for the CDR3 is TGTGCCAGCAGTCCCCGGTGGGTTAGAGGCACTGAAGCTTTCTTT. Translating gives CASSPRWVRGTEAFF.

The CDR3 protein is CASSFRGAGNSPLHF. The CDR3 DNA reads as TGTGCCAGCAGCTTCAGGGGAGCGGGTAATTCACCCCTCCACTTT. V is TRBV9 and J is TRBJ1-6, with D possibly being TRBD1 (6 bases). Germline assignment: CDR1 SGDLS and CDR2 YYNGEE. With 4 bases removed from V and 6 bases from J, the gap between germline ends came to 14 bases. This CDR3 is built from 15 residues.

The CDR3: CASSLGAANQPQHF. The CDR3 nucleotides are TGTGCCAGCAGCTTAGGGGCAGCTAATCAGCCCCAGCATTTT. The rearrangement uses TRBV7-8 and TRBJ1-5; the D is unclear. The CDR3 is made up of 14 amino acids. CDR1 and CDR2 (germline): SGHVS, FQNEAQ. Trimming pared 1 base from V and 4 bases from J, leaving 8 bases between.

This sequence joins TRBV16 and TRBJ2-1; D possibly corresponds to TRBD1 (5 bases). Trimming left V 3 bases short and J 0 bases short, with 9 bases between. From germline, CDR1 is KGHSY and CDR2 FQNENV. CDR3 length: 15 amino acids. This chain's CDR3 is CASSQQGFSYNEQFF. The CDR3, as DNA: TGTGCCAGCAGCCAGCAGGGTTTCTCCTACAATGAGCAGTTCTTC.